This TCR beta chain originates from a study of neurological immune-mediated disorders. The CDR3 contains 14 residues. Per the germline V gene, CDR1 is WSHSY and CDR2 is SAAADI. Concerning this clonotype itself: At one end the junction does not follow the germline gene, possibly because of a read error.

Using its own MiXCR run on the 5' RACE reads, TCRdb lists one record per CDR3 protein. The sample consists of about 46,000 distinct CDR3 sequences, approximately 10% of them appearing once. The sample taken for sequencing was PBMCs. The source is a man in his 70s with HTLV-1-associated myelopathy (HAM/TSP). This rearrangement joins TRBV10-2 to TRBJ1-5; the D gene is possibly TRBD1 (5 bases). The CDR3 reads CTSRGLSSNQPQHF. CDR3 bases: TGCACCAGCCGGGGACTTTCTAGCAATCAGCCCCAGCATTTT.